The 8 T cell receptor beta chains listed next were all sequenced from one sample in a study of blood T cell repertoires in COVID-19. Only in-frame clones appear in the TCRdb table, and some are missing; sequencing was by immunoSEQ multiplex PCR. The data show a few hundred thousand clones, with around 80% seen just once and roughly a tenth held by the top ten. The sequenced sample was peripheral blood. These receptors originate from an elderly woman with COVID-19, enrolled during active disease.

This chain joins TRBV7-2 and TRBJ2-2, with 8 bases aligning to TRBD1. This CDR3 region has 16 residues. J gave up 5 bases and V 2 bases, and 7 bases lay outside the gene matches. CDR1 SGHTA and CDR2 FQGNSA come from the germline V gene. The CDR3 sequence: CASSLMATGATGELFF. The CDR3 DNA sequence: TGTGCCAGCAGCTTAATGGCGACAGGGGCGACCGGGGAGCTGTTTTTT.

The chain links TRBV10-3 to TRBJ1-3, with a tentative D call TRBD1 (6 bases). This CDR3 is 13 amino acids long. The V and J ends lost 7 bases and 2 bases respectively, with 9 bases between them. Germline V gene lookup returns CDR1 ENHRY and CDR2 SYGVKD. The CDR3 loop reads CAIKTGTGNTIYF. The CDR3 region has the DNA TGTGCCATCAAAACAGGGACTGGAAACACCATATATTTT.

The CDR3 spells CASSRGQENTIYF. CDR3 DNA: TGCGCCAGCAGCCGTGGACAGGAAAACACCATATATTTT. The chain combines TRBV4-1 with TRBJ1-3; TRBD1 aligns across 7 bases. The J segment lost 6 bases and the V segment lost 4 bases, leaving 3 bases of the junction unmatched. The CDR3 is 13 amino acids. Germline lookup yields CDR1 MGHRA and CDR2 YSYEKL.

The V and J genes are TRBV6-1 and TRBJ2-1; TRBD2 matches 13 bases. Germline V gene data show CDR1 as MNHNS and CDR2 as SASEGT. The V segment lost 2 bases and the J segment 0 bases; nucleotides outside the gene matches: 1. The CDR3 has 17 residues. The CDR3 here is CASSERLAGGSYNEQFF. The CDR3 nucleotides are TGTGCCAGCAGTGAAAGACTAGCGGGAGGCTCCTACAATGAGCAGTTCTTC.

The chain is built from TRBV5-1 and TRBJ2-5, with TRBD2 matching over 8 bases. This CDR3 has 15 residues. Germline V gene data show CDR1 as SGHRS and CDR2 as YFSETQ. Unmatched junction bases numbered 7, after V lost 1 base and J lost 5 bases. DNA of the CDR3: TGCGCCAGCAGCTTGTCGGGGGGGACTGGGGAGACCCAGTACTTC. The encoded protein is CASSLSGGTGETQYF.

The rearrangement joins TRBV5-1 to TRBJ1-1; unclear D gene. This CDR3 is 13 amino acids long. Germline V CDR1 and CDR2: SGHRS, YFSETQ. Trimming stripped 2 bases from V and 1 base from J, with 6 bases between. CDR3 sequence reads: CASSFRPNTEAFF. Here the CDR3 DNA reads TGCGCCAGCAGCTTCCGTCCGAACACTGAAGCTTTCTTT.

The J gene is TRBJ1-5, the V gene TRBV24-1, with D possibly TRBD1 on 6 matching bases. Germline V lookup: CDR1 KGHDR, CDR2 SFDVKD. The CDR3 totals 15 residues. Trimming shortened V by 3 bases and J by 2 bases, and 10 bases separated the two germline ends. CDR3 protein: CATSDTQGGNQPQHF. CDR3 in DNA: TGTGCCACCAGTGATACACAGGGAGGCAATCAGCCCCAGCATTTT.

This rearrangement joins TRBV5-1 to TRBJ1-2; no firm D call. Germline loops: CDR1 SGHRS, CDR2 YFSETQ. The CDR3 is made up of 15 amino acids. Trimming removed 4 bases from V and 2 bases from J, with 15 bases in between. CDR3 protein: CASSGEGSTNYGYTF. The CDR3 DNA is TGCGCCAGCAGCGGCGAGGGATCCACAAACTATGGCTACACCTTC.